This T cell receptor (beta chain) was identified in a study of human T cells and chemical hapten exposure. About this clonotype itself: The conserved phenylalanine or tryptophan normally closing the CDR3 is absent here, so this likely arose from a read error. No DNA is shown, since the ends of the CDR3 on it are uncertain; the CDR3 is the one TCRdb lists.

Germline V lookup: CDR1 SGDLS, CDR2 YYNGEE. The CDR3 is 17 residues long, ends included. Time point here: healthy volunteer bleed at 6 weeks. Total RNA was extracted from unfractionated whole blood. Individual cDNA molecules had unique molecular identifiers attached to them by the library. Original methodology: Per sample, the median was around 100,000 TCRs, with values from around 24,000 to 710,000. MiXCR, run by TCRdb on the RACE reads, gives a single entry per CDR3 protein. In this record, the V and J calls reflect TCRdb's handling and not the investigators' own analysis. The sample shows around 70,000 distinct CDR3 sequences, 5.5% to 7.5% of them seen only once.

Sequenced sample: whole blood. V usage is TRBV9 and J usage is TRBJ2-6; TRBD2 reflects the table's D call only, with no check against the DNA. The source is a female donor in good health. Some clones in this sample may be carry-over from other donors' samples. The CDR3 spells CDRRGERGGSGANVMTL.